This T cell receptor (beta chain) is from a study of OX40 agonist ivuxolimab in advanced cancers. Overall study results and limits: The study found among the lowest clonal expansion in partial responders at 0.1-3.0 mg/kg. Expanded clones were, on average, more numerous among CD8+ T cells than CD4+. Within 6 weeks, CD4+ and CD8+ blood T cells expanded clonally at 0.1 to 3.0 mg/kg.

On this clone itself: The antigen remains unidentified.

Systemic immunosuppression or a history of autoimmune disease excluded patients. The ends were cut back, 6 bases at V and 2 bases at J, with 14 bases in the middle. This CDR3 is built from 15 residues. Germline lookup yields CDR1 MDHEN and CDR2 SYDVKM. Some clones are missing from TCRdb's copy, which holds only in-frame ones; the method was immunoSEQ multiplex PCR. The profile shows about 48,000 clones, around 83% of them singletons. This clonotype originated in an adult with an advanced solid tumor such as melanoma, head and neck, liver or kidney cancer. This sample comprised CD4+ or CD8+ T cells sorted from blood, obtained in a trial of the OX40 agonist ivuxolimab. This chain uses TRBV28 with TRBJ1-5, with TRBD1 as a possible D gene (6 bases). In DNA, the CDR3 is TGTGCCAGCAGCCTACAGGGTGGGGGCAATCAGCCCCAGCATTTT. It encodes CASSLQGGGNQPQHF.